This TCR beta chain came from a study of blood T cells in healthy people across ages. About the research overall: When template switching was applied, about one barcoded beta molecule was captured per two T cells. Study-wide findings and caveats: Higher diversity and more naive CD4+ cells were features of long-lived donors, compared to aged donors. TCR beta diversity was tightly associated with the proportion of naive T cells.

As to this clonotype: The antigen is not known.

Then a second PCR, running roughly 7 to 11 cycles, was carried out with a sample-barcoded 5' primer and a J-beta primer mix. TCRdb itself ran the 5' RACE reads through MiXCR, one entry per CDR3 protein. The repertoire holds around 1.5 million distinct CDR3 sequences, with 59% as singletons. The source of this sequence is a man aged 18 to 30 in good health. Sequencing was performed on blood.

Here the CDR3 reads CASSTGTSGGGGTQYF. Here the CDR3 DNA reads TGTGCCAGCAGTACAGGGACTAGCGGGGGAGGAGGTACGCAGTATTTT. The genes are TRBV6-2 or TRBV6-3 and TRBJ2-3, with 14 bases lining up with TRBD2. V shed 5 bases and J 8 bases; nucleotides not matched to a gene: 9. The CDR3 is 16 amino acids. Germline V gene lookup returns CDR1 MNHEY and CDR2 SVGEGT.